Listed here are 29 T cell receptor beta chains from one sample, sequenced in a study of T-cell reconstitution after alpha-beta-depleted transplantation in children. A library of TCRbeta sequences, prepared with unique molecular identifiers, was generated. Using its own MiXCR run on the PCR reads, TCRdb lists one record per CDR3 protein. This table holds 600,000 to 700,000 distinct CDR3 sequences, approximately 16% found once. This specimen was PBMCs from the stem cell graft donor, taken from the stem cell graft. These TCRs come from a human donor who donated a stem cell graft to a child with acute myeloid leukemia.

The V call is TRBV15, the J call TRBJ1-4; D not certain. Trimming pared 5 bases from V and 0 bases from J, leaving 16 bases between. In germline, CDR1 is LNHNV, CDR2 YYDKDF (reference sequence). The CDR3 runs 17 residues. CDR3 loop: CATSGEAYTATNEKLFF. CDR3 DNA: TGTGCCACCAGCGGCGAAGCTTACACCGCAACTAATGAAAAACTGTTTTTT.

J is TRBJ2-7 and V is TRBV20-1; D might be TRBD1 or TRBD2, each matching 5 bases. CDR3 size: 13 residues. Germline-derived CDR1 and CDR2 are DFQATT and SNEGSKA (reference sequence). Trimming shortened V by 6 bases and J by 1 base, and 13 bases separated the two germline ends. The CDR3 is CSAPGAESYEQYV. In DNA, the CDR3 is TGCAGTGCCCCCGGGGCGGAGTCCTACGAGCAGTACGTC.

The chain combines TRBV5-6 with TRBJ2-3; 10 bases are shared with TRBD2. CDR1 and CDR2 from the germline V gene are SGHDT and YYEEEE. J gave up 1 base and V 0 bases, and 2 bases lay outside the gene matches. The length of the CDR3 is 16 residues. The CDR3 nucleotides are TGTGCCAGCAGCTTGGTTACTAGCGGGGGCACAGATACGCAGTATTTT. This codes for CASSLVTSGGTDTQYF.

The chain combines TRBV27 with TRBJ1-5; D is unclear. This CDR3 spans 13 amino acids. From germline, CDR1 is MNHEY and CDR2 SMNVEV (reference sequence). V gave up 7 bases and J gave up 4 bases, with 11 bases separating them. This CDR3 reads CASTSKLNQPQHF. CDR3 nucleotide sequence: TGTGCCAGCACCTCGAAATTAAATCAGCCCCAGCATTTT.

At least ten counts were recorded for this clonotype. The DNA of the CDR3 is TGTGCCACCAGCAGAGTCCTTCTAGCGGGGGAGTACAATGAGCAGTTCTTC. It yields the protein CATSRVLLAGEYNEQFF. The rearrangement joins TRBV15 to TRBJ2-1; 10 nucleotides align to TRBD2. CDR1 is LNHNV, CDR2 YYDKDF, per germline (reference sequence). The CDR3 sequence is 17 residues long. V lost 1 base and J lost 4; bases outside the gene matches: 7.

This clonotype came up many times. The rearrangement links TRBV20-1 to TRBJ1-1; TRBD1 matches at 7 bases. The germline CDR1 and CDR2 sequences are DFQATT and SNEGSKA (reference sequence). CDR3 length equals 15 residues. V was clipped by 0 bases and J by 1 base; unmatched bases: 5. CDR3 in amino acids: CSARDLRTGNTEAFF. CDR3 bases: TGCAGTGCTAGAGATCTCCGGACAGGGAACACTGAAGCTTTCTTT.

This clonotype was seen ten or more times. The rearrangement uses TRBV5-5 and TRBJ1-2; possibly TRBD1 for D (6 bases). The V and J ends lost 0 bases and 8 bases respectively, with 8 bases between them. The germline V gene encodes CDR1 SGHKS and CDR2 YYEKEE (reference sequence). This CDR3 spans 12 amino acids. The CDR3 protein is CASSLDREGYTF. CDR3 DNA: TGTGCCAGCAGCTTGGACAGGGAAGGCTACACCTTC.

This clonotype was counted many times. V is TRBV12-3 or TRBV12-4 and J is TRBJ2-5; no clear D gene. The V end lost 8 bases, the J end lost 7 bases, and 11 bases lay between the germline ends. The CDR3 contains 11 residues. The DNA for the CDR3 is TGTGCCAGCGGAGATCCGAGGACCCAGTACTTC. Amino acids: CASGDPRTQYF.

This clonotype was seen many times. The chain is built from TRBV29-1 and TRBJ1-2; D gene uncertain. Germline V gene lookup returns CDR1 SQVTM and CDR2 ANQGSEA. V was cut by 6 bases and J by 3 bases, with 17 bases left in between. The CDR3 runs 14 residues. CDR3 region: CSVEMGSLDYGYTF. As DNA, the CDR3 is TGCAGCGTGGAAATGGGGAGCCTTGACTATGGCTACACCTTC.

This clonotype was seen ten or more times. V usage is TRBV24-1 and J usage is TRBJ2-3; a possible D gene is TRBD1 (6 bases). This CDR3 has 15 amino acids. V was trimmed by 2 bases and J by 6 bases, leaving 14 bases between them. The V gene's germline CDR1 is KGHDR and CDR2 SFDVKD. The chain's CDR3 is CATSDSPGVLDTQYF. As DNA, the CDR3 is TGTGCCACCAGTGATTCGCCAGGGGTCCTGGATACGCAGTATTTT.

As for this clonotype: This may come from a read error, since a much larger clone is one base off. The genes are TRBV20-1 and TRBJ2-1; unclear D gene. This CDR3 has 13 residues. Looked up from germline, CDR1 is DFQATT and CDR2 is SNEGSKA (reference sequence). The CDR3: CCARLVSYNEQFF. The CDR3 nucleotides read TGCTGTGCTAGATTGGTATCCTACAATGAGCAGTTCTTC.

Points on this clonotype: A junction boundary mismatches the germline segment, possibly from a read error. The V call is TRBV12-3 or TRBV12-4, the J call TRBJ1-3, with D possibly TRBD1 on 5 matching bases. The CDR3 totals 15 residues. DNA for the CDR3: TGTGCCAGCAGTACCCAGGGCCTGGGAGGAAGCACCATATATTTT. Its translation: CASSTQGLGGSTIYF.

This clonotype was seen repeatedly, ten times or more. The chain uses TRBV12-3 or TRBV12-4 and TRBJ1-5, with D uncertain. The CDR3 extends over 13 amino acids. Between the trimmed V and J ends, which lost 6 bases and 6 bases, there was a span of 12 bases. The CDR3 DNA reads as TGTGCCAGCAGCAAGGACGCTTTTCAGCCCCAGCATTTT. Protein sequence: CASSKDAFQPQHF.

This clonotype has ten or more counts. The chain links TRBV20-1 to TRBJ1-4; 9 bases line up with TRBD1. The CDR3 length is 16 residues. V lost 6 bases and J lost 13; bases outside the gene matches: 21. CDR1 and CDR2 from the germline V gene are DFQATT and SNEGSKA (reference sequence). The DNA of the CDR3 is TGCAGTGCACCGACAAGGACAGGGGAAATAATGAAAAGACTGTTTTTT. Protein sequence: CSAPTRTGEIMKRLFF.

The chain employs TRBV12-5 and TRBJ2-5; the match to TRBD1 covers 10 bases. J was trimmed by 4 bases and V by 6 bases; bases with no gene match: 11. The CDR3 covers 16 residues. From germline, CDR1 is LGHNT and CDR2 FRNRAP. The CDR3 nucleotides are TGTGCTAGTGGCCACCGGGACAGGGGTTCTGGAGAGACCCAGTACTTC. The encoded protein is CASGHRDRGSGETQYF. The whole variable domain, remainder taken from reference TRBV12-5 and TRBJ2-5, is DARVTQTPRHKVTEMGQEVTMRCQPILGHNTVFWYRQTMMQGLELLAYFRNRAPLDDSGMPKDRFSAEMPDATLATLKIQPSEPRDSAVYFCASGHRDRGSGETQYFGPGTRLLVL.

This clonotype has only a few counts. Its ends do not fully match the called genes, so a read error is possible. The CDR3 region is CAWSVITGQVTQYF. CDR3 nucleotides: TGTGCCTGGAGTGTAATAACAGGTCAAGTGACCCAGTACTTC. V gene TRBV30 combines with J gene TRBJ2-5; D may be TRBD1 (5 bases). The length of the CDR3 is 14 residues. Germline V gives CDR1 GTSNPN, CDR2 SVGIG (reference sequence).

This clonotype was found many times. This chain joins TRBV7-2 and TRBJ1-3, with 8 bases fitting TRBD1. This CDR3 region has 16 residues. Germline V gene lookup returns CDR1 SGHTA and CDR2 FQGNSA. V lost 4 bases to trimming and J lost 0 bases; unmatched junction nucleotides: 5. The CDR3 sequence: CASSSRTGRSGNTIYF. The CDR3 bases are TGTGCCAGCAGCTCCAGGACAGGGCGCTCTGGAAACACCATATATTTT.

CDR3 region: CASRTGVWAFF. CDR3 coding DNA: TGTGCCAGCAGGACTGGGGTTTGGGCTTTCTTT. The chain links TRBV12-3 or TRBV12-4 to TRBJ1-1; D is undetermined. This CDR3 spans 11 amino acids. Trimming pared 6 bases from V and 11 bases from J, leaving 13 bases between.

This rearrangement joins TRBV7-8 to TRBJ1-1; no firm D call. The germline V and J ends were trimmed by 7 bases and 6 bases, with 18 bases remaining between them. CDR3 length: 14 amino acids. From germline, CDR1 is SGHVS and CDR2 FQNEAQ. The CDR3 here is CASTPRAKVAEAFF. CDR3 in DNA: TGTGCCAGCACCCCTCGGGCCAAGGTTGCTGAAGCTTTCTTT. Full variable domain (missing parts from reference TRBV7-8 and TRBJ1-1): GAGVSQSPRYKVAKRGQDVALRCDPISGHVSLFWYQQALGQGPEFLTYFQNEAQLDKSGLPSDRFFAERPEGSVSTLKIQRTQQEDSAVYLCASTPRAKVAEAFFGQGTRLTVV.

Concerning this clonotype itself: A much larger clone differs from this one at a single base, so this may be a read error. The chain recombines TRBV12-3 or TRBV12-4 with TRBJ1-4; 8 positions match TRBD1. This CDR3 contains 15 residues. The CDR3 DNA reads as TGTGCCAGCAGTTGGACGACAGGGGCTACTGAAAAACTGATTTTT. Its protein is CASSWTTGATEKLIF.

The table lists this clonotype with many counts. The CDR3 DNA follows: TGTGCCAGCAGGGGGACAGGGACCTACGAGCAGTACGTC. As protein: CASRGTGTYEQYV. The rearrangement joins TRBV27 to TRBJ2-7; 9 positions agree with TRBD1. CDR3 size: 13 residues. Germline assignment: CDR1 MNHEY and CDR2 SMNVEV (reference sequence). V lost 6 bases and J lost 2; bases outside the gene matches: 2.

This clonotype was seen repeatedly, ten times or more. V gene TRBV7-2 combines with J gene TRBJ2-7; no clear D gene. Trimming removed 5 bases at V and 2 bases at J, with 10 bases between. Germline assignment: CDR1 SGHTA and CDR2 FQGNSA. The CDR3 loop spans 13 amino acids. This CDR3 reads CASSPAGPYEQYF. The CDR3, as DNA: TGTGCCAGCAGCCCCGCCGGACCCTACGAGCAGTACTTC.

This clonotype has a count of ten or more. The rearrangement links TRBV29-1 to TRBJ2-7, with 7 bases lining up with TRBD1. Unmatched junction bases numbered 6, after V lost 4 bases and J lost 0 bases. The CDR3 consists of 14 residues. The V gene's germline CDR1 is SQVTM and CDR2 ANQGSEA. The CDR3 loop is CSVGSRGTSYEQYF. CDR3 coding DNA: TGCAGCGTTGGCAGCAGGGGGACCTCCTACGAGCAGTACTTC.

The chain is built from TRBV28 and TRBJ1-2; D remains unclear. This CDR3 is 12 amino acids long. In germline, CDR1 is MDHEN, CDR2 SYDVKM. V shed 6 bases and J shed 6 bases, with 11 bases lying between them. DNA of the CDR3: TGTGCCAGCAGACGACGGCTTGATGGCTACACCTTC. It specifies CASRRRLDGYTF.

The V call is TRBV13, the J call TRBJ2-7, with D possibly matching TRBD2 (5 bases). CDR3 size: 13 residues. Trimming shortened V by 3 bases and J by 5 bases, and 11 bases separated the two germline ends. Germline assignment: CDR1 PRHDT and CDR2 FYEKMQ (reference sequence). In DNA, the CDR3 is TGTGCCAGCAGCTTGAGGCTAGCTCACGAGCAGTACTTC. Its translation: CASSLRLAHEQYF.

This clonotype was seen at least ten times. The V call is TRBV29-1, the J call TRBJ2-4, with unresolved D. The CDR3 consists of 11 residues. V lost 6 bases to trimming and J lost 13 bases, with 16 bases between them. Looked up from germline, CDR1 is SQVTM and CDR2 is ANQGSEA. CDR3 in DNA: TGCAGCGTAATATCAGACGGTGCCCAGTACTTC. Its protein product is CSVISDGAQYF.

The table lists this clonotype with many counts. V and J are TRBV7-2 and TRBJ2-1; 9 bases agree with TRBD2. The V segment lost 1 base and the J segment 6 bases; nucleotides outside the gene matches: 4. The length of the CDR3 is 15 residues. Germline V lookup: CDR1 SGHTA, CDR2 FQGNSA. CDR3 region: CASSLGGGEFNEQFF. The CDR3 region has the DNA TGTGCCAGCAGCTTAGGCGGGGGGGAGTTCAATGAGCAGTTCTTC. Complete variable domain (other parts from reference TRBV7-2 and TRBJ2-1): GAGVSQSPSNKVTEKGKDVELRCDPISGHTALYWYRQSLGQGLEFLIYFQGNSAPDKSGLPSDRFSAERTGGSVSTLTIQRTQQEDSAVYLCASSLGGGEFNEQFFGPGTRLTVL.

In its sample, this clonotype was seen many times. This chain connects TRBV5-6 to TRBJ2-4; 7 bases map to TRBD1. The germline V gene encodes CDR1 SGHDT and CDR2 YYEEEE. This CDR3 spans 15 amino acids. V lost 0 bases to trimming and J lost 4 bases; unmatched junction nucleotides: 4. The CDR3 nucleotides are TGTGCCAGCAGCTTGGGACAGGGAACTAAAAACATTCAGTACTTC. Its protein is CASSLGQGTKNIQYF.

There are a few counts of this clonotype. The chain couples TRBV20-1 to TRBJ2-7; 7 bases fit TRBD1. The junction had 12 bases not matched to a gene; V was cut back by 7 bases and J by 3 bases. Germline V gene lookup returns CDR1 DFQATT and CDR2 SNEGSKA (reference sequence). The CDR3 loop spans 14 amino acids. CDR3 residues: CSEPANRDSYEQYV. In nucleotides, the CDR3 is TGCAGTGAACCTGCGAACCGGGACAGCTACGAGCAGTACGTC.